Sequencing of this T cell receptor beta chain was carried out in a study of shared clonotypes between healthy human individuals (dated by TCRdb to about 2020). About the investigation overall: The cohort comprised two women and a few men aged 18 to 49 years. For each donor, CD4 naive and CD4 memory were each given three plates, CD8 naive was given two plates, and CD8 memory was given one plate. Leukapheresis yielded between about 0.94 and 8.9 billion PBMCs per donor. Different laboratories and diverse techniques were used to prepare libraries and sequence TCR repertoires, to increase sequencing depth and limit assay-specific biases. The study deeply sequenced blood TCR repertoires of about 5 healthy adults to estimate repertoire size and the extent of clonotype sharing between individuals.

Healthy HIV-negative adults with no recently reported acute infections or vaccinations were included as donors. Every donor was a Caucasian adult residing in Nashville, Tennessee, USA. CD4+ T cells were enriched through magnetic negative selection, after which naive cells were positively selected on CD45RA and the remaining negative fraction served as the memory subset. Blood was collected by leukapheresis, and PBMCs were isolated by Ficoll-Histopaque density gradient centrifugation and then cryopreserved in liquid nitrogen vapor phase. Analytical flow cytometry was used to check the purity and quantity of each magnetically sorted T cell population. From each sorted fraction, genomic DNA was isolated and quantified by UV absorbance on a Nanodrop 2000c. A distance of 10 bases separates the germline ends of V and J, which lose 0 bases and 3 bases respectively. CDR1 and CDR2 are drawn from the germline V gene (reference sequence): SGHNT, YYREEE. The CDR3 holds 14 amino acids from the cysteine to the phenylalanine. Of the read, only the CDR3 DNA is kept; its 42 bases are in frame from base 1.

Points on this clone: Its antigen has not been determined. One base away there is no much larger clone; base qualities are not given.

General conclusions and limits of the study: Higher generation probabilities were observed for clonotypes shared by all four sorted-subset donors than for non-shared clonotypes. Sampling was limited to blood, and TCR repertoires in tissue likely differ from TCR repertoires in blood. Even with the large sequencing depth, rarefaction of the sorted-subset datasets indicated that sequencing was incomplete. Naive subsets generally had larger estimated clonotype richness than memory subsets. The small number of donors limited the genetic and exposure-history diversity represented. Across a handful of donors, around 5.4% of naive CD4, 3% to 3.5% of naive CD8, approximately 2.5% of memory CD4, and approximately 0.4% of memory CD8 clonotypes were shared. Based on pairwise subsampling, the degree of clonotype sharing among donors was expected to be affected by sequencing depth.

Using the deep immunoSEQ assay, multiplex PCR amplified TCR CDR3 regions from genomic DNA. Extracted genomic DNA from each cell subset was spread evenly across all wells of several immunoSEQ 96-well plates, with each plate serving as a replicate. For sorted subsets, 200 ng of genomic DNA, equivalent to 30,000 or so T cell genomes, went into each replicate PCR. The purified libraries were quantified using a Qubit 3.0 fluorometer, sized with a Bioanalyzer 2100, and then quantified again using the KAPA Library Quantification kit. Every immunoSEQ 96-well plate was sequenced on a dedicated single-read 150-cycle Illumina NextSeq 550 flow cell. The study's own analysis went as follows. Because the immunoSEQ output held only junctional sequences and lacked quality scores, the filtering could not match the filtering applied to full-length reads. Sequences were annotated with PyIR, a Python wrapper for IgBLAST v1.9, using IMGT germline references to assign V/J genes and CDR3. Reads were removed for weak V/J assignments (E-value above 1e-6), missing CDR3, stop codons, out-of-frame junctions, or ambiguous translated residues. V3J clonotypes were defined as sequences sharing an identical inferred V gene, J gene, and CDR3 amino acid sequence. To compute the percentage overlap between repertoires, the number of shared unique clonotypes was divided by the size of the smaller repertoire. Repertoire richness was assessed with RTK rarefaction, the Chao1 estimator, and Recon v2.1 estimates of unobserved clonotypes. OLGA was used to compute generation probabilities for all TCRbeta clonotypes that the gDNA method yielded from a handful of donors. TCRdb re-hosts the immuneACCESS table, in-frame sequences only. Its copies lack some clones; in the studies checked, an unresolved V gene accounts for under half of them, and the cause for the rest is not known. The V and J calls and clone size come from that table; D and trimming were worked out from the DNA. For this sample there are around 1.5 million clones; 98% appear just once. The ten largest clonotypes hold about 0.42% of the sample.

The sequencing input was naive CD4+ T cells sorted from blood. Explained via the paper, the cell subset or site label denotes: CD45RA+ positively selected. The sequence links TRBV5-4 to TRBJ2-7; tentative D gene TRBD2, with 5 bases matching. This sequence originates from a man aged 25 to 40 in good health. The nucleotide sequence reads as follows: TGTGCCAGCAGCTTGGAGCTAGCAGTCTACGAGCAGTACTTC. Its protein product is CASSLELAVYEQYF. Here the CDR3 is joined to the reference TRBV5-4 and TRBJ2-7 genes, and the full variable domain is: ETGVTQSPTHLIKTRGQQVTLRCSSQSGHNTVSWYQQALGQGPQFIFQYYREEENGRGNFPPRFSGLQFPNYSSELNVNALELDDSALYLCASSLELAVYEQYFGPGTRLTVT.